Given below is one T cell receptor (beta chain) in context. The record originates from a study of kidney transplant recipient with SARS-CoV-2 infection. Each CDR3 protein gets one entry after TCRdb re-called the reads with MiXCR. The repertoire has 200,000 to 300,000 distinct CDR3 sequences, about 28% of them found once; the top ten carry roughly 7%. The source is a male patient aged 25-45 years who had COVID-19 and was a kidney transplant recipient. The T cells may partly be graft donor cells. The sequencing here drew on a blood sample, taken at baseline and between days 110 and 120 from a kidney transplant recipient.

The CDR3 loop reads CASSLGRGSNYGYTF. In nucleotides, the CDR3 is TGTGCCAGCAGCTTGGGGAGGGGGTCTAACTATGGCTACACCTTC. This chain uses TRBV5-6 with TRBJ1-2; D perhaps matches TRBD1 (6 bases). Trimming stripped 0 bases from V and 0 bases from J, with 9 bases between. This CDR3 comprises 15 residues. The germline V gene encodes CDR1 SGHDT and CDR2 YYEEEE.